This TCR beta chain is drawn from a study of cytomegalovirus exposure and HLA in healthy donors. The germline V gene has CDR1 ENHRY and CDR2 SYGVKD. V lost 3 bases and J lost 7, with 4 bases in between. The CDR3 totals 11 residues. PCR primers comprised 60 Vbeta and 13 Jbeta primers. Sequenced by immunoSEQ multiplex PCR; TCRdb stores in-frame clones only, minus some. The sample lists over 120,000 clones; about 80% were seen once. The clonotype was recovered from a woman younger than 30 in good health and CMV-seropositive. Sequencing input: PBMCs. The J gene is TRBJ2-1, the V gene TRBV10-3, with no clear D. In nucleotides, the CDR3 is TGTGCCATCAGTGAACGGAATGAGCAGTTCTTC. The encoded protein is CAISERNEQFF.